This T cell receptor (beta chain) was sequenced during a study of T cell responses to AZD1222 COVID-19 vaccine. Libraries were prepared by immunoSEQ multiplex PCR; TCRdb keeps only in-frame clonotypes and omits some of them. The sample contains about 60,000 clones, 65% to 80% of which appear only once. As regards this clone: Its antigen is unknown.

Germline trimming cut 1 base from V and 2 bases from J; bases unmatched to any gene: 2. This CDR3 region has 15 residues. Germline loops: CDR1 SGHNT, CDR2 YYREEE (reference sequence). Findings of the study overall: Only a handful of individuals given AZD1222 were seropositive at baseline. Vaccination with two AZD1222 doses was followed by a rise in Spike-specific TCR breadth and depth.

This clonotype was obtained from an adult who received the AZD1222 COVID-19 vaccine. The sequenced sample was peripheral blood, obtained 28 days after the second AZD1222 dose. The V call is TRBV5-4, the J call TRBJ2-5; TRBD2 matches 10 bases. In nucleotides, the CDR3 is TGTGCCAGCAGCTTGCCTAGCGGGGGTCAAGAGACCCAGTACTTC. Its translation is CASSLPSGGQETQYF. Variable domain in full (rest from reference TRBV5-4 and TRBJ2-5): ETGVTQSPTHLIKTRGQQVTLRCSSQSGHNTVSWYQQALGQGPQFIFQYYREEENGRGNFPPRFSGLQFPNYSSELNVNALELDDSALYLCASSLPSGGQETQYFGPGTRLLVL.